This T cell receptor beta chain emerged from a study of blood T cell repertoires in COVID-19. Whole-study context: The study drew acute and convalescent COVID-19 samples from the United States, Italy and Spain. Sample material is recorded as cDNA or gDNA derived from T cells, B-cell-depleted T cells, or PBMCs.

In the original analysis: Nucleated cell counts were estimated from reference gene primer amplification. Generated by immunoSEQ multiplex PCR, the TCRdb table keeps only in-frame clones and is missing some. V and J calls and clone size are as listed in that table; D and trimming were resolved from the DNA. This sample carries roughly 220,000 clones, roughly 80% of them seen once, and the ten largest clones take roughly 5.3%. CDR1 and CDR2 from the germline V gene are SQVTM and ANQGSEA. This CDR3 is 13 amino acids long. V was pared by 5 bases and J by 7 bases, with 17 bases between. The chain couples TRBV29-1 to TRBJ1-2, with D perhaps TRBD1 (6 bases). The sequencing input was peripheral blood. The origin of this receptor is a woman in her sixties who had recovered from COVID-19. In DNA form, the CDR3 reads TGCAGCGTTTTCGCCGGGACACCTATTGGCTACACCTTC. Translating it yields CSVFAGTPIGYTF.